This entry concerns a single T cell receptor (beta chain). The specificity of this receptor is unknown. No base-level quality is on record; no much larger clone is a single base apart. This sample is part of a study of Ad26.COV2.S vaccination and SARS-CoV-2 variants (dated by TCRdb to about 2021). Some background on the complete study: Donors in the vaccine arm were drawn from COV1001, a phase I-IIa trial of Ad26.COV2.S in healthy adults that was multicentre, randomized, double-blind and placebo-controlled. Ad26.COV2.S was administered intramuscularly at a dose of 5x10^10 or 1x10^11 viral particles, either as one shot or as two shots given 56 days apart. The specificity and breadth of SARS-CoV-2-reactive T cell receptors after Ad26.COV2.S vaccination were assessed by TCRbeta repertoire sequencing. A total of roughly 32 samples were included in the TCR-sequenced set, comprising around 19 Ad26.COV2.S vaccine recipients, 5 placebo recipients and 8 SARS-CoV-2 convalescent individuals. Trial participants were randomized into five groups of five, in which low-dose or high-dose Ad26.COV2.S was given once or twice, or placebo was given on both occasions. Investigators did not know the trial group allocation while performing experiments and assessing outcomes. The paper as a whole reports these results and caveats: Higher spike-specific TCR breadth was observed in Ad26.COV2.S recipients than in placebo recipients (P = 0.0014). Vaccine and placebo recipients had comparable non-spike TCR breadth, which fits with the vaccine containing only spike. Substantial breadth of spike-specific CD8+ and CD4+ T cell responses was reported after vaccination. The authors noted that the TCR breadth and depth analyses may have underestimated total T cell responses. The study was not powered to compare responses between vaccine doses or regimens.

The immunoSEQ Assay was used to sequence TCRbeta CDR3 regions. After extraction, genomic DNA underwent amplification by bias-controlled multiplex PCR, followed by high-throughput sequencing. Per the authors' processing: To quantify the absolute abundance of every unique TCRbeta CDR3 region, sequences were collapsed and filtered. T cell fraction was estimated by normalizing TCRbeta template counts to usable DNA, with usable DNA measured through amplification of reference genes found in all nucleated cells. Repertoire TCRs were annotated as SARS-CoV-2-specific when V gene, CDR3 amino acid sequence and J gene were exactly matched to a known reactive TCR set. The reference SARS-CoV-2 TCR set came from MIRA and was filtered for enrichment in COVID-19-positive ImmuneCODE repertoires, removing public or cross-reactive TCRs. Drawing on the MIRA antigens, annotated TCRs were analysed further at the level of specific ORF or position within ORF. Breadth was defined as the number of annotated unique rearrangements divided by the total number of unique productive rearrangements, and depth was defined as the summed frequency of the annotated unique rearrangements. Two-sided Wilcoxon rank-sum tests were used to compare TCR breadth between groups. In its TCRdb copy, this immuneACCESS table keeps in-frame sequences only and misses some clones. Where compared with another copy, unresolved V genes explain less than half of these, and the others have no known cause. The DNA was the basis for D and trimming; V, J and clone size are from that table. The sample contains 380,000 or so clones, around 89% of them found a single time. The ten largest clones add up to 5% of the sample.

In light of the paper, this sample's treatment or condition label describes: around 19 received Ad26.COV2.S at low or high dose, single or two shots; roughly 5 received placebo; per-sample allocation not given. For vaccine and placebo recipients, repertoires were sequenced using samples collected on day 63 after the first injection. In Cohort 1b, 20 to 25 adults aged 18-55 years were enrolled at a single site in Boston, USA, between 29 July and 7 August 2020. Ad26.COV2.S was a replication-incompetent adenovirus type 26 vector expressing a prefusion-stabilized SARS-CoV-2 spike protein from the original Wuhan strain. This clonotype originated in a person aged 18-60 years who received the Ad26.COV2.S COVID-19 vaccine or a placebo. The sample was peripheral blood, taken in a trial of Ad26.COV2.S vaccine versus placebo.

The nucleotide sequence reads as follows: TGTGCCAGTAGTATAGAAAGCGGACGACGTAGCAATCAGCCCCAGCATTTT. Protein translation: CASSIESGRRSNQPQHF. The chain employs TRBV19 and TRBJ1-5, with the D segment identity uncertain. V loses 0 bases of germline sequence and J loses 0 bases, and the interval between the two ends is 12 bases. Reading from cysteine to phenylalanine, the CDR3 counts 17 amino acids. Of all the DNA, just the CDR3 is kept, 51 bases in frame from base 1. From the germline V gene (reference sequence), CDR1 is LNHDA and CDR2 is SQIVND.